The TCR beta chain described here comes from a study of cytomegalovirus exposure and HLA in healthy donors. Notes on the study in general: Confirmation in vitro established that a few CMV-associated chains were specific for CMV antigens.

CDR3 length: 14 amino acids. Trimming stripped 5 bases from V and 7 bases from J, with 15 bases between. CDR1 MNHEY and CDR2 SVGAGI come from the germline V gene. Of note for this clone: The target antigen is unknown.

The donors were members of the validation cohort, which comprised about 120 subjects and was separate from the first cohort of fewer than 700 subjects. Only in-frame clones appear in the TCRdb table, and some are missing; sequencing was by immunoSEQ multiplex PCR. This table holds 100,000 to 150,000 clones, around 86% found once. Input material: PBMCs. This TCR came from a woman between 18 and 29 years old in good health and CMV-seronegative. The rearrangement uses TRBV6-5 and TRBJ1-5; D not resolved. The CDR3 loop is CASSPEPSRQPQHF. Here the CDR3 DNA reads TGTGCCAGCAGTCCCGAACCCTCCAGGCAGCCCCAGCATTTT.